The 27 T cell receptor beta chains below come from one sample, sequenced in a study of cytomegalovirus exposure and HLA in healthy donors. The study ran its PCR with 60 Vbeta and 13 Jbeta primers. Generated by immunoSEQ multiplex PCR, the TCRdb table keeps only in-frame clones and is missing some. This table has roughly 100,000 clones, about 70% appearing once. The specimen sequenced was PBMCs. These receptors were taken from a woman between 45 and 60 years old in good health and CMV-seropositive.

CDR3 nucleotide sequence: TGTGCCAGCAGCTTAGGGCGACGCGGGACAGGAAGAACCTACAATGAGCAGTTCTTC. It is translated as CASSLGRRGTGRTYNEQFF. The genes are TRBV7-6 and TRBJ2-1, with TRBD1 identical over 8 bases. J gave up 2 bases and V 1 base, and 13 bases lay outside the gene matches. The CDR3 is 19 amino acids. Germline loops: CDR1 SGHVS, CDR2 FNYEAQ.

A note on this clone: Other DNA sequences within the sample encode an identical CDR3. J is TRBJ2-5 and V is TRBV29-1; possible D gene TRBD2, 5 bases. Germline V gene lookup returns CDR1 SQVTM and CDR2 ANQGSEA. The CDR3 has 13 residues. With 6 bases removed from V and 4 bases from J, the gap between germline ends came to 15 bases. The CDR3: CSVGRGRGETQYF. The CDR3 DNA reads as TGCAGCGTCGGACGGGGTCGGGGAGAGACCCAGTACTTC.

The CDR3 sequence: CASSHGTSQETQYF. The CDR3 region has the DNA TGCGCCAGCAGCCACGGGACTAGCCAAGAGACCCAGTACTTC. J is TRBJ2-5 and V is TRBV4-3; TRBD2 agrees at 8 bases. The CDR3 loop spans 14 amino acids. Germline loops: CDR1 LGHNA, CDR2 YSLEER. V lost 3 bases to trimming and J lost 1 base; unmatched junction nucleotides: 1.

The rearrangement joins TRBV9 to TRBJ1-2; no firm D call. The ends were cut back, 3 bases at V and 7 bases at J, with 10 bases in the middle. The germline CDR1 and CDR2 sequences are SGDLS and YYNGEE. There are 12 residues in the CDR3. The CDR3 is CASSALEGGYTF. In nucleotides, the CDR3 is TGTGCCAGCAGCGCCCTCGAGGGTGGCTACACCTTC.

The chain uses TRBV5-1 and TRBJ1-1; 8 nucleotides line up with TRBD1. V lost 4 bases to trimming and J lost 1 base; unmatched junction nucleotides: 9. The CDR3 totals 16 residues. Germline values: CDR1 SGHRS, CDR2 YFSETQ. CDR3 sequence reads: CASSRQGKVENTEAFF. In nucleotides, the CDR3 is TGCGCCAGCAGCCGACAGGGGAAAGTTGAGAACACTGAAGCTTTCTTT.

This clone was observed once. This chain joins TRBV18 and TRBJ2-5, with a possible D match to TRBD1 (5 bases). The CDR3 covers 15 residues. Trimming shortened V by 3 bases and J by 2 bases, and 13 bases separated the two germline ends. Germline CDR1 and CDR2: KGHSH and LQKENI. CDR3 sequence (DNA): TGTGCCAGCTCACCTCGTGGACACAATCAAGAGACCCAGTACTTC. This gives the protein CASSPRGHNQETQYF.

J is TRBJ1-1 and V is TRBV7-3; 9 nucleotides align to TRBD1. Germline loops: CDR1 SGHTA, CDR2 FQGTGA. V was pared by 5 bases and J by 1 base, with 8 bases of the junction left unmatched. This CDR3 has 16 amino acids. CDR3: CASSDTGTGRNTEAFF. Written as DNA, the CDR3 is TGTGCCAGCAGCGACACCGGGACAGGGAGGAACACTGAAGCTTTCTTT.

This clone was detected a few times. The genes are TRBV7-9 and TRBJ2-7; tentative D call: TRBD1 (6 bases). CDR1 is SEHNR and CDR2 is FQNEAQ in the germline V gene (reference sequence). The length of the CDR3 is 12 residues. V lost 2 bases to trimming and J lost 6 bases, with 8 bases between them. The DNA of the CDR3 is TGTGCCAGCAGCTTATTGACAGGCGAGCAGTACTTC. It is translated as CASSLLTGEQYF.

Only one count was recorded for this clone. This CDR3 reads CAISEGGRVTDTQYF. The CDR3 DNA sequence: TGTGCCATCAGTGAGGGGGGCCGAGTTACAGATACGCAGTATTTT. This chain connects TRBV10-3 to TRBJ2-3, with D possibly being TRBD1 (6 bases). V dropped 2 bases and J dropped 3 bases, with 12 bases sitting between them. CDR3 length equals 15 residues. From germline, CDR1 is ENHRY and CDR2 SYGVKD.

A remark on this clone: The junction shows a germline mismatch at one end, possibly a read error. CDR3 sequence (DNA): TGTTCCAGCAGCTTCCTGACAGGGGGGCCGGACACTGAAGCTTTCTTT. Translated, it gives CSSSFLTGGPDTEAFF. The chain is built from TRBV7-9 and TRBJ1-1; 9 nucleotides agree with TRBD1. The CDR3 extends over 16 amino acids. Germline V gene data show CDR1 as SEHNR and CDR2 as FQNEAQ (reference sequence). The whole variable domain, remainder taken from reference TRBV7-9 and TRBJ1-1, is DTGVSQNPRHKITKRGQNVTFRCDPISEHNRLYWYRQTLGQGPEFLTYFQNEAQLEKSRLLSDRFSAERPKGSFSTLEIQRTEQGDSAMYLCSSSFLTGGPDTEAFFGQGTRLTVV.

The CDR3 protein is CASSIDLWRRNEKLFF. In nucleotides, the CDR3 is TGTGCCAGTAGTATAGATCTGTGGCGGCGTAATGAAAAACTGTTTTTT. This chain joins TRBV19 and TRBJ1-4; D unclear. Trimming removed 0 bases from V and 4 bases from J, with 12 bases in between. There are 16 residues in the CDR3. Per the germline V gene, CDR1 is LNHDA and CDR2 is SQIVND (reference sequence). Variable domain in full (rest from reference TRBV19 and TRBJ1-4): DGGITQSPKYLFRKEGQNVTLSCEQNLNHDAMYWYRQDPGQGLRLIYYSQIVNDFQKGDIAEGYSVSREKKESFPLTVTSAQKNPTAFYLCASSIDLWRRNEKLFFGSGTQLSVL.

The CDR3 protein is CASDQDRSNTGELFF. CDR3 DNA: TGTGCCTCGGACCAGGACAGGTCGAACACCGGGGAGCTGTTTTTT. The rearrangement joins TRBV7-4 to TRBJ2-2; 7 nucleotides agree with TRBD1. Germline CDR1 SGHVT, CDR2 SQSDAQ. After removal of 11 bases from V and 0 bases from J, the junction contained 9 bases not matched to a gene. This CDR3 is built from 15 residues.

This clone was seen once. V usage is TRBV29-1 and J usage is TRBJ1-4; D unclear. This CDR3 is 12 amino acids long. The V gene lost 7 bases and the J gene lost 8 bases, with 14 bases spanning the gap. Per germline, CDR1 SQVTM and CDR2 ANQGSEA. CDR3 nucleotides: TGCAGCGCCCGGTGGGGAGGGGAAAAACTGTTTTTT. It codes for CSARWGGEKLFF.

This sequence joins TRBV7-2 and TRBJ1-2; possible D gene TRBD1, 6 bases. This CDR3 is built from 14 residues. The V and J ends lost 6 bases and 6 bases respectively, with 17 bases between them. Germline assignment: CDR1 SGHTA and CDR2 FQGNSA. The CDR3 DNA reads TGTGCCAGCAGTTATAACAGGGATCCAAATGGCTACACCTTC. The encoded protein is CASSYNRDPNGYTF.

V and J are TRBV7-2 and TRBJ1-2; tentative D call: TRBD1 (5 bases). Germline V lookup: CDR1 SGHTA, CDR2 FQGNSA. The CDR3 contains 13 residues. Trimming stripped 5 bases from V and 2 bases from J, with 9 bases between. The CDR3 protein is CASSTGFNYGYTF. CDR3 coding DNA: TGTGCCAGCAGCACAGGTTTCAACTATGGCTACACCTTC.

This clone appeared once. This chain connects TRBV5-5 to TRBJ1-1; D is possibly TRBD1 (5 bases). The CDR3 runs to 14 residues. The germline V and J ends were trimmed by 4 bases and 3 bases, with 13 bases remaining between them. CDR1 SGHKS and CDR2 YYEKEE come from the germline V gene (reference sequence). DNA for the CDR3: TGTGCCAGCAGCGCAAGCCCAGGGCACACTGAAGCTTTCTTT. Translation gives CASSASPGHTEAFF.

The chain uses TRBV2 and TRBJ1-1; TRBD1 matches 7 bases. Per germline, CDR1 SNHLY and CDR2 FYNNEI. Trimming removed 4 bases from V and 4 bases from J; junction bases left unmatched: 9. This CDR3 is built from 15 residues. This CDR3 is CASSAPTGEVTEAFF. In DNA, the CDR3 is TGTGCCAGCAGTGCACCCACAGGGGAGGTCACTGAAGCTTTCTTT.

This chain joins TRBV6-1 and TRBJ2-7; D is possibly TRBD1 (5 bases). Trimming stripped 8 bases from V and 4 bases from J, with 12 bases between. CDR3 length equals 12 residues. The germline gives CDR1 MNHNS, CDR2 SASEGT. CDR3 nucleotides: TGTGCCAGCTTGGGCAGGGTATACGAGCAGTACTTC. Encoded protein: CASLGRVYEQYF.

The chain is built from TRBV11-2 and TRBJ1-5; 7 bases fit TRBD1. This CDR3 contains 15 residues. Germline loops: CDR1 SGHAT, CDR2 FQNNGV. V trimming: 5 bases; J trimming: 4 bases; junction bases outside the gene matches: 8. Here the CDR3 reads CASSVGGTVNQPQHF. In DNA form, the CDR3 reads TGTGCCAGCAGCGTAGGAGGGACAGTAAATCAGCCCCAGCATTTT.

The chain combines TRBV18 with TRBJ2-1, with 8 bases matching TRBD2. The germline gives CDR1 KGHSH, CDR2 LQKENI. J was trimmed by 5 bases and V by 2 bases; bases with no gene match: 8. This CDR3 contains 16 residues. CDR3 residues: CASSPELQRGNNEQFF. CDR3 DNA sequence: TGTGCCAGCTCACCAGAATTGCAGCGGGGGAACAATGAGCAGTTCTTC.

The chain combines TRBV5-1 with TRBJ1-5, with TRBD1 matching over 8 bases. Germline CDR1 is SGHRS and CDR2 is YFSETQ. J gave up 7 bases and V 4 bases, and 13 bases lay outside the gene matches. The CDR3 runs 16 residues. This CDR3 reads CASSPGGAGGGQPQHF. The CDR3, as DNA: TGCGCCAGCAGCCCTGGAGGAGCAGGGGGCGGACAGCCCCAGCATTTT.

The rearrangement joins TRBV5-4 to TRBJ1-1; D perhaps matches TRBD1 (5 bases). The V end lost 1 base, the J end lost 1 base, and 8 bases lay between the germline ends. This CDR3 spans 14 amino acids. The germline V gene encodes CDR1 SGHNT and CDR2 YYREEE (reference sequence). CDR3 loop: CASSLRGGNTEAFF. In DNA form, the CDR3 reads TGTGCCAGCAGCTTGAGGGGAGGGAACACTGAAGCTTTCTTT.

The DNA of the CDR3 is TGTGCCAGCAGCTTATCGGCCAGGGTTTCCTACGAGCAGTACTTC. It specifies CASSLSARVSYEQYF. The rearrangement links TRBV7-2 to TRBJ2-7, with TRBD1 as a possible D gene (5 bases). This CDR3 has 15 amino acids. Germline V gene data show CDR1 as SGHTA and CDR2 as FQGNSA. The ends were cut back, 2 bases at V and 1 base at J, with 12 bases in the middle.

The J gene is TRBJ1-5, the V gene TRBV27, with 7 positions matching TRBD1. Germline-derived CDR1 and CDR2 are MNHEY and SMNVEV (reference sequence). Trimming cost V 6 bases and J 2 bases; bases outside gene matches: 4. The CDR3 totals 14 residues. CDR3 residues: CASSSTGRNQPQHF. The CDR3 nucleotides are TGTGCCAGCAGCTCGACAGGGCGCAATCAGCCCCAGCATTTT.

This sequence joins TRBV5-1 and TRBJ1-1; 7 bases match TRBD1. This CDR3 spans 14 amino acids. Germline V gene lookup returns CDR1 SGHRS and CDR2 YFSETQ. The V and J ends lost 1 base and 1 base, in that order; junction bases with no gene match: 1. The CDR3 DNA is TGCGCCAGCAGCTTGAACAGGGGGAACACTGAAGCTTTCTTT. Translating it yields CASSLNRGNTEAFF.

This clone came up once. The chain links TRBV7-2 to TRBJ1-1; weak D call: TRBD1 (5 bases). The CDR3 has 14 amino acids. CDR1 is SGHTA and CDR2 is FQGNSA in the germline V gene. Trimming removed 5 bases at V and 1 base at J, with 11 bases between. The CDR3 nucleotides read TGTGCCAGCAGCCTGGGGCGCCAGAACACTGAAGCTTTCTTT. Encoded protein: CASSLGRQNTEAFF.

This clone appeared a few times. The chain recombines TRBV5-1 with TRBJ1-6; TRBD1 is a possible D gene (6 bases). There are 15 residues in the CDR3. Trimming shortened V by 4 bases and J by 6 bases, and 14 bases separated the two germline ends. Germline V lookup: CDR1 SGHRS, CDR2 YFSETQ. The CDR3 reads CASSRGDTSNSPLHF. CDR3 nucleotides: TGCGCCAGCAGCCGAGGGGACACGAGTAATTCACCCCTCCACTTT. Full variable domain (outside the CDR3, taken from reference TRBV5-1 and TRBJ1-6): KAGVTQTPRYLIKTRGQQVTLSCSPISGHRSVSWYQQTPGQGLQFLFEYFSETQRNKGNFPGRFSGRQFSNSRSEMNVSTLELGDSALYLCASSRGDTSNSPLHFGNGTRLTVT.